This T cell receptor beta chain was recovered during a study of OX40 agonist ivuxolimab in advanced cancers. Overall study: Dose-escalation patients suffered from hepatocellular carcinoma, melanoma, renal cell or head and neck cancer. Partial response was recorded in three patients: one hepatocellular carcinoma and two cutaneous melanoma cases.

Findings and caveats of the study: Low clonal expansion, among the lowest seen, marked partial responders at 0.1-3.0 mg/kg.

V was clipped by 5 bases and J by 1 base, with 14 bases between them. The CDR3 sequence is 14 residues long. CDR1 GTSNPN and CDR2 SVGIG come from the germline V gene (reference sequence). With regard to this clone: What it binds is not known.

Sequenced by immunoSEQ multiplex PCR; TCRdb stores in-frame clones only, minus some. This sample has some 79,000 clones, with 92% found just once. The V and J genes are TRBV30 and TRBJ2-5, with a weak D call TRBD2 (6 bases). This clonotype was obtained from an adult with an advanced solid tumor such as melanoma, head and neck, liver or kidney cancer. The material sequenced was CD4+ or CD8+ T cells sorted from blood, taken in a trial of the OX40 agonist ivuxolimab. The CDR3 protein is CAWGPFSGQETQYF. DNA of the CDR3: TGTGCCTGGGGTCCTTTTAGCGGCCAAGAGACCCAGTACTTC.